This TCR beta chain was sequenced for a study of response to subunit inactivated influenza vaccine. One entry per CDR3 protein results from TCRdb running MiXCR on the RT-PCR reads. The sample has 540,000 or so distinct CDR3 sequences, 13% seen once. The CDR3 extends over 13 amino acids. The germline CDR1 and CDR2 sequences are ENHRY and SYGVKD. V was trimmed by 8 bases and J by 1 base, leaving 9 bases between them. Whole-study results and caveats: Only a handful of new T cells, the authors suggested, are recruited with each seasonal influenza vaccination.

This clonotype was seen repeatedly, ten times or more. No antigen is known for it. The sequencing here drew on PBMCs from blood, taken roughly 47 days after vaccination. This chain joins TRBV10-3 and TRBJ2-1, with a tentative D call TRBD2 (6 bases). This receptor was obtained from a man aged 45 to 65 who received an inactivated influenza vaccine. The CDR3 reads CAILAQSYNEQFF. The CDR3 coding sequence is TGTGCCATCCTAGCGCAGTCCTACAATGAGCAGTTCTTC.